Below, one T cell receptor beta chain is given with its context. The data were obtained in a study of regulatory T cells in long-lasting Graves disease. Time point specified: newly diagnosed GD, antithyroid drugs for less than 3 months. The TCR library was made from RNA extracted from PBMCs. Library construction for TCR beta used iRepertoire HTBI primers and Arm-PCR of CDR3 regions. TCRdb called the multiplex PCR reads again in MiXCR, with one record for every CDR3 protein. The sample shows some 600,000 distinct CDR3 sequences, around 15% of them seen only once. The sample was also linked to a second study, of T cells in Graves' hyperthyroidism and ophthalmopathy.

The receptor was derived from a man between 18 and 29 years old with Graves disease. The sequences come from peripheral blood mononuclear cells (PBMCs), collected at new diagnosis, from a patient treated with antithyroid drugs.

The CDR3 protein is CASSPKLAGGSYEQYF. CDR3 sequence (DNA): TGTGCCAGCTCGCCAAAACTAGCGGGAGGTTCCTACGAGCAGTACTTC. The chain recombines TRBV18 with TRBJ2-7; 12 bases map to TRBD2. Germline CDR1 reads KGHSH; CDR2 reads LQKENI. The CDR3 length is 16 residues. V lost 6 bases to trimming and J lost 1 base; unmatched junction nucleotides: 7.